Shown below are 10 T cell receptor beta chains from a single sample sequenced in a study of monozygotic twins with inflammatory bowel disease. TCRdb reprocessed the 5' RACE reads, with one entry per CDR3 protein and no DNA. This sample's clone table lists some 210,000 distinct CDR3 sequences. Sample: blood. The source is a human donor with ulcerative colitis or Crohn's disease, or a healthy co-twin of an affected twin (not recorded which).

The J gene is TRBJ1-5, the V gene TRBV7-9; TCRdb gives TRBD1 as the D gene, but with no DNA this cannot be confirmed. Per the germline V gene, CDR1 is SEHNR and CDR2 is FQNEAQ (reference sequence). This CDR3 has 13 residues. The chain's CDR3 is CASSQTGDQPQHF.

The rearrangement links TRBV12-3 or TRBV12-4 to TRBJ2-1; TCRdb designates TRBD1, a call that cannot be tested without DNA. The CDR3 totals 13 residues. Here the CDR3 reads CASSAAGYGEQFF.

The J gene is TRBJ2-1, the V gene TRBV7-2; the D call from TCRdb, TRBD1, cannot be confirmed without DNA. The germline gives CDR1 SGHTA, CDR2 FQGNSA. The CDR3 sequence is 14 residues long. The CDR3 protein is CASSLGGLLSEQFF.

The rearrangement joins TRBV6-1 to TRBJ2-3; TCRdb lists TRBD1, though no DNA is available to test this call. This CDR3 contains 14 residues. The germline gives CDR1 MNHNS, CDR2 SASEGT. CDR3 region: CASSEAGTGDTQYF.

V usage is TRBV12-3 or TRBV12-4 and J usage is TRBJ1-1; checking the TCRdb D call of TRBD1 is not possible without DNA. The CDR3 extends over 13 amino acids. CDR3 loop: CASTFTGYTEAFF.

The V gene is TRBV5-1, the J gene TRBJ1-4. Germline lookup yields CDR1 SGHRS and CDR2 YFSETQ. The CDR3 is 14 amino acids. CDR3 in amino acids: CASSRREDKEKLFF.

The genes are TRBV5-1 and TRBJ1-1; the D call of TRBD1 rests on TCRdb alone, since no DNA is present to check it. This CDR3 comprises 16 residues. CDR1 SGHRS and CDR2 YFSETQ come from the germline V gene. This CDR3 is CASSVRTATMNTEAFF.

The chain is built from TRBV7-3 and TRBJ2-1; TCRdb outputs TRBD2, but without DNA this stays unchecked. This CDR3 spans 15 amino acids. Germline V lookup: CDR1 SGHTA, CDR2 FQGTGA. The CDR3 is CASSLGALRGDEQFF.

The genes are TRBV18 and TRBJ1-2; TCRdb indicates TRBD1, and absent DNA this call remains unverified. Germline V gene lookup returns CDR1 KGHSH and CDR2 LQKENI. This CDR3 is 16 amino acids long. The CDR3 loop reads CASSPNRLGAAYGYTF.

The chain uses TRBV12-3 or TRBV12-4 and TRBJ1-5; absent DNA, TCRdb's TRBD1 call cannot be checked. This CDR3 spans 15 amino acids. The CDR3 loop reads CASSTPLGRGQPQHF.